These T cell receptor beta chains were read from a single sample in a study of T cells after yellow fever vaccination. TCRdb ran MiXCR on the 5' RACE reads and lists one entry per CDR3 protein. Of some 130,000 distinct CDR3 sequences listed, just over 6.5% are singletons. The sequences come from CD4+ T cells sorted from PBMCs, collected 10 days after the yellow fever booster vaccination. Every receptor here comes from a man aged 30-40 years who received the YFV17D yellow fever vaccine. CDR3s include the opening cysteine and the closing phenylalanine or tryptophan. The D gene is left open where the match is weak. A row's size may be missing; if present it is once, few, many or a size class.

j_call: TRBJ2-3; v_call: TRBV7-8; d_call: TRBD2; clone_size: many; cdr3_nt: TGTGCCAGCGACCCAGCGGTAGCGGGAGGGCCGTATACGCAGTATTTT; cdr3_aa: CASDPAVAGGPYTQYF
j_call: TRBJ1-3; v_call: TRBV3-1; d_call: TRBD1; clone_size: many; cdr3_nt: TGTGCCAGCAGCCCCTGGGACAGATCGGACACCATATATTTT; cdr3_aa: CASSPWDRSDTIYF
j_call: TRBJ2-7; v_call: TRBV20-1; d_call: TRBD2; clone_size: .; cdr3_nt: TGCAGTGCCTATAACCGCCTAGCGGGAGGGCGTGAGCAGTACTTC; cdr3_aa: CSAYNRLAGGREQYF
j_call: TRBJ2-5; v_call: TRBV29-1; d_call: .; clone_size: few; cdr3_nt: TGCAGCGTTGAGTATAGCAGGGTAGGTCGAGAGACCCAGTACTTC; cdr3_aa: CSVEYSRVGRETQYF
j_call: TRBJ1-5; v_call: TRBV12-3/TRBV12-4; d_call: .; clone_size: many; cdr3_nt: TGTGCCAGCAGTCCTACAGGGTTCGGTCAGCCCCAGCATTTT; cdr3_aa: CASSPTGFGQPQHF
j_call: TRBJ2-7; v_call: TRBV5-1; d_call: TRBD1; clone_size: many; cdr3_nt: TGCGCCAGCAGCTTGTTGGGGACAGGGGAGTACGAGCAGTACTTC; cdr3_aa: CASSLLGTGEYEQYF
j_call: TRBJ2-1; v_call: TRBV20-1; d_call: TRBD2; clone_size: many; cdr3_nt: TGCAGTGCCACTACCGGGACTACTTACAATGAGCAGTTCTTC; cdr3_aa: CSATTGTTYNEQFF
j_call: TRBJ2-3; v_call: TRBV9; d_call: .; clone_size: once; cdr3_nt: TGTGCCAGCAGCGTAAGAATAACTGGGGCAGATACGCAGTATTTT; cdr3_aa: CASSVRITGADTQYF
j_call: TRBJ2-1; v_call: TRBV6-5; d_call: .; clone_size: many; cdr3_nt: TGTGCCAGCAGTTACTCGCGGATGGCCCGATCAGTCAATGAGCAGTTCTTC; cdr3_aa: CASSYSRMARSVNEQFF
j_call: TRBJ2-5; v_call: TRBV3-1; d_call: TRBD2; clone_size: many; cdr3_nt: TGTGCCAGCAGCCATCGCGGGAGTTTTGAGACCCAGTACTTC; cdr3_aa: CASSHRGSFETQYF
j_call: TRBJ2-7; v_call: TRBV7-6; d_call: .; clone_size: many; cdr3_nt: TGTGCCAGCAGCTTTGGAAGTTACTACGAGCAGTACTTC; cdr3_aa: CASSFGSYYEQYF
j_call: TRBJ2-1; v_call: TRBV7-6; d_call: TRBD2; clone_size: many; cdr3_nt: TGTGCCAGCAGTAAAAGAGCGGGAGGTGTTTACAATGAGCAGTTCTTC; cdr3_aa: CASSKRAGGVYNEQFF
j_call: TRBJ1-1; v_call: TRBV5-1; d_call: TRBD1; clone_size: few; cdr3_nt: TGCGCCAGCAGCTTGACAGGGGTAGCCATGAACACTGAAGCTTTCTTT; cdr3_aa: CASSLTGVAMNTEAFF